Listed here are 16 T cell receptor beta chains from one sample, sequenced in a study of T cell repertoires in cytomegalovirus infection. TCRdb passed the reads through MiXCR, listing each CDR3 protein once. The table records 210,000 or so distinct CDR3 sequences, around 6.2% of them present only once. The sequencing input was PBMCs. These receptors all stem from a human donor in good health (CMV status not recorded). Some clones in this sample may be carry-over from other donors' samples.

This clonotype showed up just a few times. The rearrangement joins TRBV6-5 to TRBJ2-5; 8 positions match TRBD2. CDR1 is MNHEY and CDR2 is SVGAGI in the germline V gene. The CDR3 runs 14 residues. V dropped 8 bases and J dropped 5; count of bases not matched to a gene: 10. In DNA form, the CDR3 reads TGTGCCAGCCGACGCCACGGGGGGGCGGAGACCCAGTACTTC. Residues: CASRRHGGAETQYF.

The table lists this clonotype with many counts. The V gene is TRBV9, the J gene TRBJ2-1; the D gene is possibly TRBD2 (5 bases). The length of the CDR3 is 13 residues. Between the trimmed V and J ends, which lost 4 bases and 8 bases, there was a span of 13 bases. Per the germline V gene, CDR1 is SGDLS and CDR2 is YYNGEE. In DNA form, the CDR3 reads TGTGCCAGCAGCCGGGGAGCTTACGATGAGCAGTTCTTC. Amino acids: CASSRGAYDEQFF.

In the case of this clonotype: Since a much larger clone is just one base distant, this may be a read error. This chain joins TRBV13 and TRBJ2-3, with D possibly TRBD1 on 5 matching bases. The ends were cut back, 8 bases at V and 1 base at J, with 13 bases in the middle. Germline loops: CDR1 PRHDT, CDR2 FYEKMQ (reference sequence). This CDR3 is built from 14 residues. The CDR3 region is CASGPRRGTDTQYF. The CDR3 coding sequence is TGTGCCAGCGGCCCCCGCAGGGGCACAGATACGCAGTATTTT.

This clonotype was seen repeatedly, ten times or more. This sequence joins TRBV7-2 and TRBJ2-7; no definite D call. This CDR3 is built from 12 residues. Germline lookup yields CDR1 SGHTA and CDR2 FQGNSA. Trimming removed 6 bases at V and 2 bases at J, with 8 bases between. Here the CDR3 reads CASSSTTYEQYF. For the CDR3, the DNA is TGTGCCAGCAGTTCTACTACCTACGAGCAGTACTTC.

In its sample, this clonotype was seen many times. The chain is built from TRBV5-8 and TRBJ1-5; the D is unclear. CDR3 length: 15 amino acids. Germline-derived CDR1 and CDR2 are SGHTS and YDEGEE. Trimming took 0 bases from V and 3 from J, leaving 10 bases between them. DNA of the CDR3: TGTGCCAGCAGCTTGGAACAGAGAAACAATCAGCCCCAGCATTTT. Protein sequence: CASSLEQRNNQPQHF.

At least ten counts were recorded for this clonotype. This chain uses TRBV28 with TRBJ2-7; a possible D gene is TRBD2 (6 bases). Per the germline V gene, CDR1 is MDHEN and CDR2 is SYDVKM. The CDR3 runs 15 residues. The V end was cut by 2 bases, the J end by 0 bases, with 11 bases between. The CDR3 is CASSLLASGSYEQYF. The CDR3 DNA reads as TGTGCCAGCAGTTTACTAGCGTCGGGCTCCTACGAGCAGTACTTC.

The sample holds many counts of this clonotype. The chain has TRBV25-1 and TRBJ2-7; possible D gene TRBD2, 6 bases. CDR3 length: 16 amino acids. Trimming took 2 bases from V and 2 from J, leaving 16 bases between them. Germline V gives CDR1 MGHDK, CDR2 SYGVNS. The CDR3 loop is CASSEHMGGRTYEQYF. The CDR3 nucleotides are TGTGCCAGCAGTGAACACATGGGGGGACGGACCTACGAGCAGTACTTC.

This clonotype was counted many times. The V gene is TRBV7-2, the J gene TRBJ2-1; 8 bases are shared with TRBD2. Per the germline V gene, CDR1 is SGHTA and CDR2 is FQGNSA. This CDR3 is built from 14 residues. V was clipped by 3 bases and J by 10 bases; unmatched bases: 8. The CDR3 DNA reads TGTGCCAGCAGCTTCAGCGGGGGTTACGGCGAGCAGTTCTTC. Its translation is CASSFSGGYGEQFF.

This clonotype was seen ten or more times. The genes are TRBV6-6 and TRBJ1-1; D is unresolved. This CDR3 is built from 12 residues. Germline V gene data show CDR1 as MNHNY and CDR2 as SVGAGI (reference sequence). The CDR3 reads CAAGPPNTEAFF. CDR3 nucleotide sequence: TGTGCGGCCGGACCACCGAACACTGAAGCTTTCTTT.

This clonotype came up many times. The CDR3 bases are TGCAGCGTTGATTCCGCGGGCAGGGACCCTGGCTACACCTTC. Translation: CSVDSAGRDPGYTF. This rearrangement joins TRBV29-1 to TRBJ1-2; perhaps TRBD1 as D (5 bases). This CDR3 region has 14 residues. The germline V gene has CDR1 SQVTM and CDR2 ANQGSEA. The ends were cut back, 3 bases at V and 7 bases at J, with 18 bases in the middle.

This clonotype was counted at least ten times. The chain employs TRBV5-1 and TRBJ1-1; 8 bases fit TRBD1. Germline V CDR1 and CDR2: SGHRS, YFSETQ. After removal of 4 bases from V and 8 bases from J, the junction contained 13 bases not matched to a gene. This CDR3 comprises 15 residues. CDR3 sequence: CASSGSGTGEEEAFF. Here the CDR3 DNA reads TGCGCCAGCAGCGGAAGCGGGACAGGTGAAGAAGAAGCTTTCTTT.

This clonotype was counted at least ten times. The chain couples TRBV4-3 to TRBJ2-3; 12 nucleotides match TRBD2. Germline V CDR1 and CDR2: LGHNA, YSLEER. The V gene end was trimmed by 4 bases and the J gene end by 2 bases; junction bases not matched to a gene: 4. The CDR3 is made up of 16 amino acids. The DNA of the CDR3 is TGCGCCAGCAGCCCCTGGACTAGCGGGGCCACAGATACGCAGTATTTT. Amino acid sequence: CASSPWTSGATDTQYF.

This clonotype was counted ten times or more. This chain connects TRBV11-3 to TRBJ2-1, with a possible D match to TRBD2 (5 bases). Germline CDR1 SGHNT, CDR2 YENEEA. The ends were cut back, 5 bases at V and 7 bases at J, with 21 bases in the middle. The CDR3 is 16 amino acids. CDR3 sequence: CASSPDPTGTANEQFF. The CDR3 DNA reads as TGTGCCAGCAGCCCCGACCCGACGGGAACGGCAAATGAGCAGTTCTTC.

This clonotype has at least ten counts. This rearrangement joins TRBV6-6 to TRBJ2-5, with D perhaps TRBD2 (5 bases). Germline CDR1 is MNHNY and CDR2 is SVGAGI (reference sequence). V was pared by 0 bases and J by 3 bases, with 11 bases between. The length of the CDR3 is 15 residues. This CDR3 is CASSYSGSVEETQYF. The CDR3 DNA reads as TGTGCCAGCAGTTACTCGGGTAGCGTGGAAGAGACCCAGTACTTC.

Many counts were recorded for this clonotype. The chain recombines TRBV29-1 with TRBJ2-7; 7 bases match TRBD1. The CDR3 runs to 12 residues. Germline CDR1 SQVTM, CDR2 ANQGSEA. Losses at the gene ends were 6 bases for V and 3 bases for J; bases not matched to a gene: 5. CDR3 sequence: CSVFAGGYEQYF. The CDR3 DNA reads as TGCAGCGTATTCGCAGGGGGCTACGAGCAGTACTTC.

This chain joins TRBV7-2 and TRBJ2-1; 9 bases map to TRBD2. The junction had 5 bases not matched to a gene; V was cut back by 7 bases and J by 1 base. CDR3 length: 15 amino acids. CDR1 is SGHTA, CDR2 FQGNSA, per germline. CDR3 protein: CASNPAGGSYNEQFF. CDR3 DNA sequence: TGTGCCAGCAACCCAGCGGGGGGATCCTACAATGAGCAGTTCTTC.